This TCR beta chain was recovered during a study of T-cell reconstitution after alpha-beta-depleted transplantation in children. Study-level results: Reportedly, roughly two months post-transplant, alpha-beta T cells arose from several hundred expanded graft clones. Surviving thymic progenitors and recipient T cells were the source of high TCRbeta diversity at day 60 in some patients. T-cell numbers and diversity, one year after transplant, stemmed largely from T cells that were newly produced.

Trimming shortened V by 3 bases and J by 0 bases, and 9 bases separated the two germline ends. The CDR3 contains 14 residues. Germline V gives CDR1 DFQATT, CDR2 SNEGSKA (reference sequence). It was with unique molecular identifiers that the TCRbeta library was prepared. TCRdb reprocessed the PCR reads with MiXCR, giving one entry per CDR3 protein. Of 200,000 to 300,000 distinct CDR3 sequences listed, about 24% are singletons. As concerns this clonotype: The antigen remains unidentified.

The chain has TRBV20-1 and TRBJ1-3, with a weak D call TRBD1 (5 bases). The specimen was PBMCs, mostly from graft donor cells, collected 360 days after TCRalphabeta/CD19-depleted stem cell transplant. The sequence was collected from a female patient between 2 and 10 years old who had a stem cell transplant for congenital amegakaryocytic thrombocytopenia, so the T cells may come from the graft donor. The CDR3 spells CSARFGGSGNTIYF. CDR3 coding DNA: TGCAGTGCTAGGTTCGGGGGCTCTGGAAACACCATATATTTT.